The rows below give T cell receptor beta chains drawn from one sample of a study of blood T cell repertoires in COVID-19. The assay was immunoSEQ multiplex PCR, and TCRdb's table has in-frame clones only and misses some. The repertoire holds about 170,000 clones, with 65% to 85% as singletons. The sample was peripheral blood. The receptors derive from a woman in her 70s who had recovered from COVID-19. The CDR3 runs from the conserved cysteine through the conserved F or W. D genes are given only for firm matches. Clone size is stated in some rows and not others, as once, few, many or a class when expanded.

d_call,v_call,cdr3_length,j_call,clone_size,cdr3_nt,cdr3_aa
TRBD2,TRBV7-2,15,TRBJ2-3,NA,TGTGCCAGCAGCGCGGAGCGGGGCGACACAGATACGCAGTATTTT,CASSAERGDTDTQYF
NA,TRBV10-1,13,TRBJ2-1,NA,TGCGCCAGCAGTGAATCCGGGGGCAATGAGCAGTTCTTC,CASSESGGNEQFF
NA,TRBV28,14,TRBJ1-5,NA,TGTGCCAGCAGGCGCGGGGGCTGGGATCAGCCCCAGCATTTT,CASRRGGWDQPQHF
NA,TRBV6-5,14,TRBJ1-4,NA,TGTGCCAGCAGCGGCGGTGGAGCTAATGAAAAACTGTTTTTT,CASSGGGANEKLFF
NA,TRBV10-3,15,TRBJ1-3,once,TGTGCCATCAGTGGTGGCAGATTCTCTGGAAACACCATATATTTT,CAISGGRFSGNTIYF
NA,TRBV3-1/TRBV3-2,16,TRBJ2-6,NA,TGTGCCAGCAGCCAAGATGGGCAGGCCGGGGCCAACGTCCTGACTTTC,CASSQDGQAGANVLTF
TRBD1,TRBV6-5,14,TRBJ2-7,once,TGTGCCAGCAGCCCCGGGACAGACTTCTACGAGCAGTACTTC,CASSPGTDFYEQYF
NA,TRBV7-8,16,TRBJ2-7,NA,TGTGCCAGCAGCTTAGGTCCCTACCTGGAGCCCTACGAGCAGTACTTC,CASSLGPYLEPYEQYF
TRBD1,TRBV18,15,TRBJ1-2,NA,TGTGCCAGCTCACCTGACAGGGGACTATACTATGGCTACACCTTC,CASSPDRGLYYGYTF
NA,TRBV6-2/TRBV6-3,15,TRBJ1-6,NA,TGTGCCAGCAGTTATGGGGGCCTCTATAATTCACCCCTCCACTTT,CASSYGGLYNSPLHF